This T cell receptor (beta chain) was sequenced in a study of shared clonotypes between healthy human individuals. V gave up 5 bases and J gave up 3 bases, with 10 bases separating them. The germline CDR1 and CDR2 sequences are SQVTM and ANQGSEA. This CDR3 contains 13 residues. The study drew all its donors from Caucasian adults living in Nashville, Tennessee. Genomic DNA per cell subset filled all wells of several immunoSEQ plates. The team ran DNA from unsorted PBMCs on ten immunoSEQ deep assay plates for sequencing. Clones were sequenced by immunoSEQ multiplex PCR, and TCRdb holds only the in-frame ones, with some missing. The data contain about 460,000 clones, approximately 77% of them singletons.

The sample was PBMCs. V usage is TRBV29-1 and J usage is TRBJ1-4; D not resolved. The source is a woman aged 40 to 50 in good health. Some clones in this sample may be carry-over from other donors' samples. The CDR3, as DNA: TGCAGCGTTAGGAGTCAGGCTAATGAAAAACTGTTTTTT. Protein product: CSVRSQANEKLFF.